A selection of T cell receptor beta chains follows, all from one sample in a study of shared clonotypes between healthy human individuals. The repertoire was sequenced with immunoSEQ multiplex PCR; TCRdb's copy has only in-frame clones and lacks some. The table includes about 2.4 million clones, approximately 94% detected once. Sequences were obtained from naive CD4+ T cells sorted from blood. Receptor source: a man aged 18-30 years in good health. Each CDR3 is given with its conserved first and last residue. Each record gives: CDR3 protein, CDR3 DNA, V gene, D gene, clone size, J gene. A D gene is named only where the DNA matches it firmly. A row's size may be missing; if present it is once, few, many or a size class.

CASTPGIRDQPQHF	TGTGCCAGCACGCCAGGGATAAGGGATCAGCCCCAGCATTTT	TRBV28	NA	NA	TRBJ1-5
CASSYSKGGLNTEAFF	TGTGCCAGCAGTTACTCGAAAGGGGGGTTGAACACTGAAGCTTTCTTT	TRBV6-5	NA	NA	TRBJ1-1
CASSSQGYGSPLHF	TGCGCCAGCAGCTCACAGGGTTACGGTTCACCCCTCCACTTT	TRBV4-1	NA	once	TRBJ1-6
CATTKGGSNQPQHF	TGTGCCACCACGAAAGGGGGAAGCAATCAGCCCCAGCATTTT	TRBV28	NA	NA	TRBJ1-5
CASSQTQETQYF	TGTGCCAGCAGCCAGACACAAGAGACCCAGTACTTC	TRBV2	NA	NA	TRBJ2-5
CASSRGQRSSYEQYF	TGTGCCAGCAGCCGTGGACAGAGAAGCTCCTACGAGCAGTACTTC	TRBV5-6	NA	NA	TRBJ2-7
CASSRTPERGEQYF	TGTGCCAGCAGCCGCACCCCAGAACGAGGCGAGCAGTACTTC	TRBV7-9	NA	NA	TRBJ2-7
CASSREAGAYLNEQFF	TGCGCCAGCAGCAGGGAAGCGGGAGCTTATTTGAATGAGCAGTTCTTC	TRBV4-3	TRBD2	NA	TRBJ2-1
CAARATGRNQPQHF	TGTGCCGCAAGGGCGACAGGGCGCAATCAGCCCCAGCATTTT	TRBV6-5	TRBD1	NA	TRBJ1-5
CASFRARPGELFF	TGTGCCAGCTTCAGGGCGCGACCCGGGGAGCTGTTTTTT	TRBV6-5	NA	NA	TRBJ2-2
CASTQEYQETQYF	TGTGCCAGCACTCAGGAGTACCAAGAGACCCAGTACTTC	TRBV2	NA	NA	TRBJ2-5
CASRGQSSSNQPQHF	TGTGCCAGCAGGGGACAGTCAAGTAGCAATCAGCCCCAGCATTTT	TRBV2	TRBD1	NA	TRBJ1-5
CASSIPASTDTQYF	TGTGCCAGTAGTATTCCGGCTAGCACAGATACGCAGTATTTT	TRBV19	NA	once	TRBJ2-3
CASSPGTFLTDTQYF	TGTGCCAGTAGTCCTGGGACATTCCTCACAGATACGCAGTATTTT	TRBV19	NA	NA	TRBJ2-3
CASSLARGWANTEAFF	TGTGCCAGCAGCTTAGCTCGAGGATGGGCGAACACTGAAGCTTTCTTT	TRBV7-2	NA	NA	TRBJ1-1
CASSEGTGSNQPQHF	TGTGCCAGCAGCGAAGGGACCGGTAGCAATCAGCCCCAGCATTTT	TRBV9	NA	NA	TRBJ1-5
CASSLAVSGKRVYTF	TGTGCCAGCAGCTTGGCCGTATCTGGGAAAAGGGTCTACACCTTC	TRBV5-8	NA	NA	TRBJ1-2
CAIRQGARTEAFF	TGTGCCATCAGGCAGGGGGCGCGCACTGAAGCTTTCTTT	TRBV10-3	TRBD1	NA	TRBJ1-1
CATSDGTGADTQYF	TGTGCCACCAGCGACGGGACAGGGGCAGATACGCAGTATTTT	TRBV15	TRBD1	NA	TRBJ2-3
CASSLTSGSSYEQYF	TGTGCCAGCAGCTTAACTAGCGGGAGCTCCTACGAGCAGTACTTC	TRBV7-2	TRBD2	NA	TRBJ2-7
CASGLRGPPDNSNQPQHF	TGTGCTAGTGGTTTGCGGGGGCCACCAGATAATAGCAATCAGCCCCAGCATTTT	TRBV12-5	NA	NA	TRBJ1-5
CASSPIRETQYF	TGTGCCAGCTCACCGATACGAGAGACCCAGTACTTC	TRBV18	NA	NA	TRBJ2-5
CASSLSPRVGWVAGPQETQYF	TGTGCCAGCAGTTTAAGCCCCCGAGTGGGCTGGGTAGCGGGGCCTCAAGAGACCCAGTACTTC	TRBV28	TRBD2	NA	TRBJ2-5
CASSRGQGNQPQHF	TGTGCCAGCAGCCGGGGACAGGGCAATCAGCCCCAGCATTTT	TRBV11-2	TRBD1	NA	TRBJ1-5
CASGNTGASGTEAFF	TGTGCCAGCGGAAATACAGGGGCTTCGGGAACTGAAGCTTTCTTT	TRBV28	TRBD1	NA	TRBJ1-1
CAWRTSGFSYNEQFF	TGTGCCTGGAGAACTAGCGGGTTCTCCTACAATGAGCAGTTCTTC	TRBV30	TRBD2	NA	TRBJ2-1
CASSQEPQVNTEAFF	TGTGCCAGCAGCCAAGAACCACAGGTAAACACTGAAGCTTTCTTT	TRBV4-2	NA	NA	TRBJ1-1
CASSVGTSVMETQYF	TGCGCCAGCAGCGTCGGGACTAGCGTTATGGAGACCCAGTACTTC	TRBV5-1	TRBD2	once	TRBJ2-5